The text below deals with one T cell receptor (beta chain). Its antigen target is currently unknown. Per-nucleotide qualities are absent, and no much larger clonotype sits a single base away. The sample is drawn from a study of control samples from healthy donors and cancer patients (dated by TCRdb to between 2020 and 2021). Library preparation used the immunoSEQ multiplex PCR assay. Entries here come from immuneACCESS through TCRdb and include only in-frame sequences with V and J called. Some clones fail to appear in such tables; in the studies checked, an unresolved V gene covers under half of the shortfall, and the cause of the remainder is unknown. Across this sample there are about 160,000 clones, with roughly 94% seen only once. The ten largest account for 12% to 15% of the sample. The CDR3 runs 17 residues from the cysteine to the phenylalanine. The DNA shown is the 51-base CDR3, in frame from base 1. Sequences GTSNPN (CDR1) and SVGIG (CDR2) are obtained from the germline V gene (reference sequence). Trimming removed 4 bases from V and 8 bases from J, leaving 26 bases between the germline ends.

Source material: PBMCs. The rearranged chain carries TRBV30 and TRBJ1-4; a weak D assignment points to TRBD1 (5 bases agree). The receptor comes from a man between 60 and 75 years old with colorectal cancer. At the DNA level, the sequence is TGTGCCTGGAAGTACGCCGAGAGAGGCAGGGTCGACGAAAAACTGTTTTTT. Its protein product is CAWKYAERGRVDEKLFF.